The 5 T cell receptor beta chains reported below all come from one sample, sequenced in a study of PD-L1 blockade in urothelial cancer. TCRdb's copy holds only in-frame clones and misses some; the assay was immunoSEQ multiplex PCR. This sample has roughly 36,000 clones, with approximately 90% found just once. The input for sequencing was PBMCs, taken around atezolizumab (anti-PD-L1) treatment. The receptors derive from a man aged 55 to 70 with urothelial cancer.

The chain recombines TRBV7-9 with TRBJ2-4, with 8 nucleotides matching TRBD2. The ends lost 5 bases at V and 8 bases at J; junction bases unmatched: 8. Germline values: CDR1 SEHNR, CDR2 FQNEAQ (reference sequence). This CDR3 region has 14 residues. This CDR3 is CASSGGPGGYIQYF. The CDR3 nucleotides are TGTGCCAGCAGCGGGGGCCCGGGGGGGTACATTCAGTACTTC.

V and J are TRBV28 and TRBJ1-6, with 12 bases matching TRBD1. The ends lost 8 bases at V and 9 bases at J; junction bases unmatched: 2. Germline V lookup: CDR1 MDHEN, CDR2 SYDVKM. CDR3 size: 13 residues. In DNA form, the CDR3 reads TGTGCCAGCTGGGGACAGGGGGCTTCACCCCTCCACTTT. As protein: CASWGQGASPLHF.

This clone appeared a few times. The V call is TRBV5-1, the J call TRBJ1-1; possible D gene TRBD1, 5 bases. The germline gives CDR1 SGHRS, CDR2 YFSETQ. The V and J ends lost 4 bases and 1 base respectively, with 14 bases between them. The CDR3 loop spans 15 amino acids. CDR3 coding DNA: TGCGCCAGCAGCAGCCCGACAGCGGGGAACACTGAAGCTTTCTTT. It encodes CASSSPTAGNTEAFF.

This sequence joins TRBV11-3 and TRBJ2-5; a weak D match, TRBD2 (7 bases). The V end was cut by 1 base, the J end by 5 bases, with 11 bases between. Germline CDR1 reads SGHNT; CDR2 reads YENEEA. The CDR3 length is 14 residues. The CDR3 sequence is CASSLGGGLETQYF. DNA of the CDR3: TGTGCCAGCAGCTTAGGGGGGGGGCTGGAGACCCAGTACTTC.

V is TRBV27 and J is TRBJ2-5; 8 nucleotides match TRBD2. Trimming at V came to 1 base and at J to 3 bases, leaving 7 bases not matched to a gene. CDR3 length: 16 residues. Germline V lookup: CDR1 MNHEY, CDR2 SMNVEV (reference sequence). The CDR3 nucleotides are TGTGCCAGCAGTTTATGGGCGGGGGGCAATGAAGAGACCCAGTACTTC. It translates to CASSLWAGGNEETQYF.